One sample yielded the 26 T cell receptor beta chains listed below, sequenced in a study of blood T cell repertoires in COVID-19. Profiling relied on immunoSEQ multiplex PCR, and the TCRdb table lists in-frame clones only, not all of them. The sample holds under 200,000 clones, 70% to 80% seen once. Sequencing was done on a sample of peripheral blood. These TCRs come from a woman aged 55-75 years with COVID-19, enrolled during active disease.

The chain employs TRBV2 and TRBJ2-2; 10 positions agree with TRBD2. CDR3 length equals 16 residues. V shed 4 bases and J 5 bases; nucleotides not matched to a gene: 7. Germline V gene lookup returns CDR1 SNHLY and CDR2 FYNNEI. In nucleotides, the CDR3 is TGTGCCAGCAGTGGAATAGCGGGGGGTGGTACCGGGGAGCTGTTTTTT. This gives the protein CASSGIAGGGTGELFF.

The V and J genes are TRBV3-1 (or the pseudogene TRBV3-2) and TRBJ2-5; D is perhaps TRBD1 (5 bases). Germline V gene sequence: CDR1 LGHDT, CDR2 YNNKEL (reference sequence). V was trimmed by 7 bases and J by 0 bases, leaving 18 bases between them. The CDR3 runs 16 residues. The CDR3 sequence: CASTVSHSGYQETQYF. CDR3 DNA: TGTGCCAGCACCGTCAGCCACTCAGGGTACCAAGAGACCCAGTACTTC.

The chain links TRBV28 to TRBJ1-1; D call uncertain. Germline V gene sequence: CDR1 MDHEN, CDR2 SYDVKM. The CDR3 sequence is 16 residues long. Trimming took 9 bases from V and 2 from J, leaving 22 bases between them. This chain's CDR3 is CASLTPGPNYNTEAFF. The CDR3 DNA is TGTGCCAGTCTTACTCCGGGTCCCAACTATAACACTGAAGCTTTCTTT. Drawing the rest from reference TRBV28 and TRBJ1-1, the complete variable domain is DVKVTQSSRYLVKRTGEKVFLECVQDMDHENMFWYRQDPGLGLRLIYFSYDVKMKEKGDIPEGYSVSREKKERFSLILESASTNQTSMYLCASLTPGPNYNTEAFFGQGTRLTVV.

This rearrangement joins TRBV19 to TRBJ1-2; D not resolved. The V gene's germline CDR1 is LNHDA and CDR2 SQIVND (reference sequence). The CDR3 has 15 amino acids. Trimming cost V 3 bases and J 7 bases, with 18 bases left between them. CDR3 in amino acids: CASSIFTAIAGGYTF. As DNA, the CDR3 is TGTGCCAGTAGTATCTTTACGGCGATAGCGGGTGGCTACACCTTC.

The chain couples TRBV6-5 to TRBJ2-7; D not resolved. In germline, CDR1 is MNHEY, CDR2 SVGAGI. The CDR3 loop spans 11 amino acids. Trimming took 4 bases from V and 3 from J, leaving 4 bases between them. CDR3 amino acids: CASSSVYEQYF. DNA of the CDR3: TGTGCCAGCAGTTCCGTCTACGAGCAGTACTTC.

The CDR3 spells CASSVRPADDNEQFF. CDR3 sequence (DNA): TGTGCCAGCAGCGTAAGGCCAGCGGATGACAATGAGCAGTTCTTC. This chain uses TRBV9 with TRBJ2-1; weak D call: TRBD2 (5 bases). Germline V lookup: CDR1 SGDLS, CDR2 YYNGEE. Between the trimmed V and J ends, which lost 1 base and 5 bases, there was a span of 13 bases. This CDR3 contains 15 residues.

Written as DNA, the CDR3 is TGTGCCAGCAGCGCCCGAGGATTAGGGGTCTGGATTCCCGGGGAGCTGTTTTTT. Translating gives CASSARGLGVWIPGELFF. V and J are TRBV9 and TRBJ2-2, with TRBD1 as a possible D gene (5 bases). Trimming cost V 3 bases and J 6 bases, with 24 bases left between them. The CDR3 totals 18 residues. The V gene's germline CDR1 is SGDLS and CDR2 YYNGEE.

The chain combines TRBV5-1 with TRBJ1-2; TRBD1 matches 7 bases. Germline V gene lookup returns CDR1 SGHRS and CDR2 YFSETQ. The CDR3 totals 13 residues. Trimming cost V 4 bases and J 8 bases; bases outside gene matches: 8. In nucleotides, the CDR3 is TGCGCCAGCAGCGCTACACCGGGACAGGGCTACACCTTC. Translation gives CASSATPGQGYTF. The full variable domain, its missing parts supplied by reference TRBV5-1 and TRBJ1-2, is KAGVTQTPRYLIKTRGQQVTLSCSPISGHRSVSWYQQTPGQGLQFLFEYFSETQRNKGNFPGRFSGRQFSNSRSEMNVSTLELGDSALYLCASSATPGQGYTFGSGTRLTVV.

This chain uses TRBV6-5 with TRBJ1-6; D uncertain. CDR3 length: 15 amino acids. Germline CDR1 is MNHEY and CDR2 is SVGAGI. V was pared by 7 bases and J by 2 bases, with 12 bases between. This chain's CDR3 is CASTLLEPYNSPLHF. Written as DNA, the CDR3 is TGTGCCAGCACCCTTTTAGAGCCCTATAATTCACCCCTCCACTTT.

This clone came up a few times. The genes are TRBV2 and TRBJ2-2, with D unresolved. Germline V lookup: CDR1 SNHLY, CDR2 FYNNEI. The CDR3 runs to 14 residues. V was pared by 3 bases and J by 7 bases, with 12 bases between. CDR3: CASSEVQASGELFF. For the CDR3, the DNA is TGTGCCAGCAGTGAGGTGCAGGCAAGCGGGGAGCTGTTTTTT.

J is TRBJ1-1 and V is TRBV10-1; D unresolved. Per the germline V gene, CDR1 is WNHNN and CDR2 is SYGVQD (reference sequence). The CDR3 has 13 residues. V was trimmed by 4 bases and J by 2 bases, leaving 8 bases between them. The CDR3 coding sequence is TGCGCCAGCAGTGTGGCAAGAAACACTGAAGCTTTCTTT. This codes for CASSVARNTEAFF.

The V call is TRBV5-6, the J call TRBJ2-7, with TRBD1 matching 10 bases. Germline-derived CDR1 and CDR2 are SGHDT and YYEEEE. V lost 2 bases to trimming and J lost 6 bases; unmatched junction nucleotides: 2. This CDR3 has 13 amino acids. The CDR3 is CASSFRDRGEQYV. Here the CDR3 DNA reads TGTGCCAGCAGCTTTAGGGACAGGGGCGAGCAGTACGTC.

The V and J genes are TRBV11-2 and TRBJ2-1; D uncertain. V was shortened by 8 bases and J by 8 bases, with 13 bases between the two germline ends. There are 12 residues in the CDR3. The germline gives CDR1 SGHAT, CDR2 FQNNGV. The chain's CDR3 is CASSGLADEQFF. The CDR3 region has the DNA TGTGCCAGCTCGGGTCTGGCCGATGAGCAGTTCTTC.

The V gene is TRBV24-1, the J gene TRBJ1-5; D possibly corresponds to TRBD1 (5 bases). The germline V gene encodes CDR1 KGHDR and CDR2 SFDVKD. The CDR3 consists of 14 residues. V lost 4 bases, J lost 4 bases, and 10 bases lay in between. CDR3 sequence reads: CATSDPGWNQPQHF. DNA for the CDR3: TGTGCCACCAGTGACCCAGGGTGGAATCAGCCCCAGCATTTT.

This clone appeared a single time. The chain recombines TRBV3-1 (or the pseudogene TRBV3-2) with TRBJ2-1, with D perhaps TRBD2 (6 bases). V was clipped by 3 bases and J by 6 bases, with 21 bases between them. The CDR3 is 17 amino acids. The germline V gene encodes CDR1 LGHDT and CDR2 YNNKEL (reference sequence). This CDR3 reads CASSQSGTPSVCNEQFF. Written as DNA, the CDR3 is TGTGCCAGCAGCCAGTCCGGGACTCCCTCGGTCTGCAATGAGCAGTTCTTC.

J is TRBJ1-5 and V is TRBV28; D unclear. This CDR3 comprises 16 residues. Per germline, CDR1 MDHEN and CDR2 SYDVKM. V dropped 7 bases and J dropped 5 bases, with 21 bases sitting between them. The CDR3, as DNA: TGTGCCAGCATCCATGGAGGAGGAGAAGGGTATCAGCCCCAGCATTTT. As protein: CASIHGGGEGYQPQHF.

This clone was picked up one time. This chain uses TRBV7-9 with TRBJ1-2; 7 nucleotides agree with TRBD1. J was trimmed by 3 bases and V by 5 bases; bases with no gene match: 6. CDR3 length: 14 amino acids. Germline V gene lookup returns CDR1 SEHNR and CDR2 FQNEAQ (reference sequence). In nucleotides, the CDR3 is TGTGCCAGCAGCCCTTTGACAGGGTACTATGGCTACACCTTC. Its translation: CASSPLTGYYGYTF.

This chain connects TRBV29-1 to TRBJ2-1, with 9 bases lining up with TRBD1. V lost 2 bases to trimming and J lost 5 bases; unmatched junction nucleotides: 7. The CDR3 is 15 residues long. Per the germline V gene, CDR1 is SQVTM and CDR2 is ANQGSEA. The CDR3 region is CSVEYRQGGDNEQFF. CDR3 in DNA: TGCAGCGTTGAATACCGACAGGGGGGGGACAATGAGCAGTTCTTC.

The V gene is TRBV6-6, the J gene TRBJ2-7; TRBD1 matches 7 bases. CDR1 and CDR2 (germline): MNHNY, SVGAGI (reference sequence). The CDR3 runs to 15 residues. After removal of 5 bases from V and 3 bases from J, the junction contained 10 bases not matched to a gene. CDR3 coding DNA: TGTGCCAGCAGTGATCCAGGGGGTGGAAACTACGAGCAGTACTTC. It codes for CASSDPGGGNYEQYF.

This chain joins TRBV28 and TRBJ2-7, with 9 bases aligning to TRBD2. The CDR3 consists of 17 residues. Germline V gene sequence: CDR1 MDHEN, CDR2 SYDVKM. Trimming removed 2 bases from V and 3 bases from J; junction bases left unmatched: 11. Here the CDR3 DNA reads TGTGCCAGCAGTTTAGGCCTAGCGGGGCGCGGCGACTACGAGCAGTACTTC. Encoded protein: CASSLGLAGRGDYEQYF.

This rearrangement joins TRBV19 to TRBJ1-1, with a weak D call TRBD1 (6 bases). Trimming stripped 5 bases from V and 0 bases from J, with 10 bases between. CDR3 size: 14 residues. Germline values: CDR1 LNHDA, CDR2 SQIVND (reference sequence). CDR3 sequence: CASSEQGVNTEAFF. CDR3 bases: TGTGCCAGTAGTGAACAGGGTGTGAACACTGAAGCTTTCTTT.

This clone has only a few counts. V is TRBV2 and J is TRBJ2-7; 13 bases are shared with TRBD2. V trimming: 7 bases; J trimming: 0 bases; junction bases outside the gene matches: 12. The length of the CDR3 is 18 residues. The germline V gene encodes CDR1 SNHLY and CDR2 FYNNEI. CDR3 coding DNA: TGTGCCAGCATGAGGCCGGGACTAGCGGGAAGAAGCTCCTACGAGCAGTACTTC. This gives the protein CASMRPGLAGRSSYEQYF. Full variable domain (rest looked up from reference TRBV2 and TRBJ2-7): EPEVTQTPSHQVTQMGQEVILRCVPISNHLYFYWYRQILGQKVEFLVSFYNNEISEKSEIFDDQFSVERPDGSNFTLKIRSTKLEDSAMYFCASMRPGLAGRSSYEQYFGPGTRLTVT.

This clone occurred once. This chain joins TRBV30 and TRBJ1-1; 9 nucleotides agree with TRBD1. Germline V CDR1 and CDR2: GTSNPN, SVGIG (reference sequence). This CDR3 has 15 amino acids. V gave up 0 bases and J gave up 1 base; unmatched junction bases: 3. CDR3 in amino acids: CAWSVTGGGNTEAFF. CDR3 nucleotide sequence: TGTGCCTGGAGTGTGACAGGGGGGGGGAACACTGAAGCTTTCTTT. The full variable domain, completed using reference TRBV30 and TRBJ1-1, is SQTIHQWPATLVQPVGSPLSLECTVEGTSNPNLYWYRQAAGRGLQLLFYSVGIGQISSEVPQNLSASRPQDRQFILSSKKLLLSDSGFYLCAWSVTGGGNTEAFFGQGTRLTVV.

CDR3: CASRKGGRVGHNQPQHF. The CDR3 nucleotides read TGTGCCAGCAGGAAAGGCGGGAGGGTAGGGCACAATCAGCCCCAGCATTTT. The genes are TRBV28 and TRBJ1-5; D gene uncertain. CDR3 size: 17 residues. V gave up 6 bases and J gave up 3 bases, with 21 bases separating them. CDR1 is MDHEN and CDR2 is SYDVKM in the germline V gene.

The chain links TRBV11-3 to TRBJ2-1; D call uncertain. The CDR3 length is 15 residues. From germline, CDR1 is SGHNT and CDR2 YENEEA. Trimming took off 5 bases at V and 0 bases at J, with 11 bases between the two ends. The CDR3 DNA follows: TGTGCCAGCAGCACCCGAAAGAGCTCCTACAATGAGCAGTTCTTC. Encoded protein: CASSTRKSSYNEQFF.

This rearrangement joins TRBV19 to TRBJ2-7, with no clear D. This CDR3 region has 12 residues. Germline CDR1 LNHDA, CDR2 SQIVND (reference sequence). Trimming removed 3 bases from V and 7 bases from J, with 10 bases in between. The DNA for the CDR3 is TGTGCCAGTAGTATCGTCAGCGCAGAGCAGTACTTC. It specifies CASSIVSAEQYF.